Listed below are T cell receptor beta chains from one sample, sequenced in a study of cytomegalovirus exposure and HLA in healthy donors. Assay: immunoSEQ multiplex PCR; the TCRdb copy retains only in-frame clones and omits some. The repertoire holds roughly 93,000 clones, around three quarters seen once, with about 3% in the top ten. Sequenced: PBMCs. These receptors originate from a man aged 35 to 55 in good health and CMV-seronegative. Each CDR3 is given with its conserved first and last residue. D genes are given only for firm matches. The listing skips clone size in some rows; elsewhere it reads once, few, many or a size class.

d_call j_call cdr3_length v_call clone_size cdr3_nt cdr3_aa
TRBD1 TRBJ1-2 14 TRBV9 - TGTGCCAGCAGCGTAGAGACAGGGAGGAATGGCTACACCTTC CASSVETGRNGYTF
TRBD2 TRBJ2-1 14 TRBV6-1 few TGTGCCAGCCAGGTTACTAGCGGGGGGAATGAGCAGTTCTTC CASQVTSGGNEQFF
TRBD1 TRBJ2-2 17 TRBV11-2 - TGTGCCAGCAACAAACCCCCCGGACAGGGGGCCTCCGGGGAGCTGTTTTTT CASNKPPGQGASGELFF
TRBD1 TRBJ2-7 13 TRBV18 once TGTGCCAGCTCGCGTGACAGGGTCTACGAGCAGTACTTC CASSRDRVYEQYF
TRBD2 TRBJ2-5 13 TRBV7-7 - TGTGCCAGCAGCCGCGGGGGGCTGGAGACCCAGTACTTC CASSRGGLETQYF
- TRBJ2-5 14 TRBV7-8 - TGTGCCAGCAGCTTACGGGGGGCCGGGGAGACCCAGTACTTC CASSLRGAGETQYF
TRBD2 TRBJ2-7 18 TRBV4-2 - TGTGCCAGCAGCCAAGGGAGTGCTCAGCGGGGCCTCTCCTACGAGCAGTACTTC CASSQGSAQRGLSYEQYF
TRBD1 TRBJ2-7 14 TRBV9 - TGTGCCAGCAGCCTGGGACAGGGGACCTACGAGCAGTACTTC CASSLGQGTYEQYF
TRBD1 TRBJ1-1 17 TRBV15 - TGTGCCACCAGCAGAGATGGGACAGGGGTTGATCCCACTGAAGCTTTCTTT CATSRDGTGVDPTEAFF
TRBD1 TRBJ2-5 14 TRBV6-1 few TGTGCCAGCAGTGAGACAGGGGCGGGGGAGACCCAGTACTTC CASSETGAGETQYF
- TRBJ1-1 13 TRBV11-2 - TGTGCCAGCAGCTTAGATCGAGGGTCTGAAGCTTTCTTT CASSLDRGSEAFF
- TRBJ2-7 11 TRBV11-1 - TGTGCCAGCAGACTTTCCTACGAGCAGTACTTC CASRLSYEQYF